Below are 27 T cell receptor beta chains sequenced from a single sample in a study of vaccination and CD4 T cells after COVID-19. TCRdb independently ran MiXCR on the PCR reads; one entry per CDR3 protein. The sample records 12,000 to 15,000 distinct CDR3 sequences, less than 70% being singletons. The sequencing here drew on CD4+ T cells from blood, taken after SARS-CoV-2 vaccination. The receptors were gathered from a human donor who had recovered from COVID-19.

J is TRBJ2-2 and V is TRBV10-2, with D tentatively TRBD2 (5 bases). Germline V gives CDR1 WSHSY, CDR2 SAAADI. The CDR3 sequence is 14 residues long. V lost 7 bases and J lost 1, with 10 bases in between. This CDR3 reads CASTRSGNTGELFF. As DNA, the CDR3 is TGCGCCAGCACCAGAAGCGGGAACACCGGGGAGCTGTTTTTT.

The CDR3 nucleotides are TGTGCCAGCAGCTCCGCTACTCACAGGGACTCCTACAATGAGCAGTTCTTC. Translation: CASSSATHRDSYNEQFF. The chain uses TRBV7-8 and TRBJ2-1, with D possibly TRBD1 on 6 matching bases. This CDR3 contains 17 residues. Germline V lookup: CDR1 SGHVS, CDR2 FQNEAQ. Trimming stripped 4 bases from V and 0 bases from J, with 16 bases between.

Here the CDR3 reads CASSEGWRVYNSPLHF. Here the CDR3 DNA reads TGTGCCAGCAGTGAGGGTTGGAGGGTTTATAATTCACCCCTCCACTTT. J is TRBJ1-6 and V is TRBV2; D gene ambiguous. The V gene lost 3 bases and the J gene lost 4 bases, with 13 bases spanning the gap. This CDR3 has 16 residues. Per germline, CDR1 SNHLY and CDR2 FYNNEI.

The CDR3 region is CASSQVSGHDSNQPQHF. DNA for the CDR3: TGCGCCAGCAGCCAAGTATCAGGTCACGATAGCAATCAGCCCCAGCATTTT. This chain connects TRBV4-1 to TRBJ1-5; D is unresolved. This CDR3 is built from 17 residues. Trimming cost V 1 base and J 0 bases, with 13 bases left between them. CDR1 is MGHRA, CDR2 YSYEKL, per germline.

V and J are TRBV2 and TRBJ1-5; 9 bases line up with TRBD1. The V and J ends lost 8 bases and 5 bases, in that order; junction bases with no gene match: 7. The CDR3 is 14 amino acids. Per the germline V gene, CDR1 is SNHLY and CDR2 is FYNNEI. The CDR3 DNA follows: TGTGCCAGCTGTCTCACAGGGGGCGATCAGCCCCAGCATTTT. Amino acid sequence: CASCLTGGDQPQHF.

J is TRBJ2-2 and V is TRBV7-2, with 7 positions matching TRBD1. This CDR3 comprises 16 residues. In germline, CDR1 is SGHTA, CDR2 FQGNSA. Losses at the gene ends were 5 bases for V and 1 base for J; bases not matched to a gene: 7. The CDR3 region has the DNA TGTGCCAGCAGCCTACAGGGACAGAAGAACACCGGGGAGCTGTTTTTT. This encodes CASSLQGQKNTGELFF.

This clonotype was detected only once. This chain connects TRBV20-1 to TRBJ2-7; the match to TRBD1 covers 7 bases. The CDR3 length is 15 residues. After removal of 1 base from V and 5 bases from J, the junction contained 11 bases not matched to a gene. Germline V gene data show CDR1 as DFQATT and CDR2 as SNEGSKA (reference sequence). CDR3 in DNA: TGCAGTGCTAGAGCCCAGGGGACAGTCGGCGACGAGCAGTACTTC. Translated: CSARAQGTVGDEQYF.

The genes are TRBV20-1 and TRBJ2-5; 12 bases map to TRBD1. Germline V CDR1 and CDR2: DFQATT, SNEGSKA (reference sequence). J lost 6 bases, V lost 3 bases, and 11 bases had no gene match. The CDR3 runs 16 residues. The CDR3 DNA is TGCAGTGCTAGTGGTGGACCGGGACAGGGGGCACAGACCCAGTACTTC. This sequence encodes CSASGGPGQGAQTQYF.

CDR3 sequence reads: CASSGSAYEQYF. CDR3 bases: TGTGCCAGCAGCGGGAGCGCCTACGAGCAGTACTTC. The chain joins TRBV6-1 to TRBJ2-7, with D perhaps TRBD2 (6 bases). V was pared by 6 bases and J by 2 bases, with 8 bases between. The CDR3 runs to 12 residues. The germline CDR1 and CDR2 sequences are MNHNS and SASEGT.

This chain joins TRBV7-9 and TRBJ1-1; D gene unclear. The germline gives CDR1 SEHNR, CDR2 FQNEAQ (reference sequence). The CDR3 is 14 amino acids. V was cut by 1 base and J by 3 bases, with 9 bases left in between. The CDR3, as DNA: TGTGCCAGCAGCTTAGGAGGTTCGGACACTGAAGCTTTCTTT. Translating it yields CASSLGGSDTEAFF.

V usage is TRBV7-3 and J usage is TRBJ1-6; 9 positions match TRBD1. This CDR3 comprises 15 residues. V shed 5 bases, J shed 13 bases, and the junction held 12 bases outside the gene matches. Germline V gene sequence: CDR1 SGHTA, CDR2 FQGTGA. CDR3: CASSLSGTGPYPLHF. The CDR3 DNA reads TGTGCCAGCAGCCTTTCCGGGACAGGGCCTTATCCCCTCCACTTT. Combining the CDR3 with reference TRBV7-3 and TRBJ1-6 gives the whole variable domain GAGVSQTPSNKVTEKGKYVELRCDPISGHTALYWYRQSLGQGPEFLIYFQGTGAADDSGLPNDRFFAVRPEGSVSTLKIQRTERGDSAVYLCASSLSGTGPYPLHFGNGTRLTVT.

The chain recombines TRBV27 with TRBJ2-7, with D possibly TRBD2 on 6 matching bases. The CDR3 loop spans 15 amino acids. V was clipped by 6 bases and J by 2 bases, with 17 bases between them. CDR1 and CDR2 from the germline V gene are MNHEY and SMNVEV (reference sequence). The CDR3 sequence is CASRVPGTYTYEQYF. Here the CDR3 DNA reads TGTGCCAGCAGGGTACCCGGGACTTATACCTACGAGCAGTACTTC.

This clonotype was counted only a few times. This rearrangement joins TRBV15 to TRBJ1-6; weak D call: TRBD1 (6 bases). Trimming cost V 3 bases and J 7 bases, with 13 bases left between them. Germline V lookup: CDR1 LNHNV, CDR2 YYDKDF (reference sequence). This CDR3 contains 15 residues. CDR3 bases: TGTGCCACCAGCAGTGAACAGGGTGGCAATTCACCCCTCCACTTT. Translating gives CATSSEQGGNSPLHF.

V gene TRBV12-3 or TRBV12-4 combines with J gene TRBJ2-3; D is undetermined. Trimming cost V 6 bases and J 3 bases, with 10 bases left between them. This CDR3 has 13 amino acids. Here the CDR3 DNA reads TGTGCCAGCAGCTTGATACGGACAGATACGCAGTATTTT. This translates into CASSLIRTDTQYF.

This clonotype was observed a handful of times. The chain recombines TRBV6-1 with TRBJ2-3; D is possibly TRBD2 (6 bases). The CDR3 totals 14 residues. Germline-derived CDR1 and CDR2 are MNHNS and SASEGT. The V gene lost 6 bases and the J gene lost 3 bases, with 13 bases spanning the gap. The DNA of the CDR3 is TGTGCCAGCAGGAACCCCCGGGGGACAGATACGCAGTATTTT. Translating it yields CASRNPRGTDTQYF.

V gene TRBV28 combines with J gene TRBJ1-2; D gene uncertain. V was clipped by 5 bases and J by 8 bases, with 15 bases between them. The CDR3 is 13 amino acids. Germline CDR1 and CDR2: MDHEN and SYDVKM. Here the CDR3 DNA reads TGTGCCAGCAGTATCCGGGTAGATAGGGGCTACACCTTC. Protein: CASSIRVDRGYTF.

The V call is TRBV11-2, the J call TRBJ2-5; D unclear. Looked up from germline, CDR1 is SGHAT and CDR2 is FQNNGV. The CDR3 extends over 15 amino acids. V lost 3 bases to trimming and J lost 0 bases, with 11 bases between them. The CDR3 here is CASSLRQSNQETQYF. As DNA, the CDR3 is TGTGCCAGCAGCTTGCGTCAGTCGAACCAAGAGACCCAGTACTTC.

This clonotype showed up just a few times. The rearrangement uses TRBV20-1 and TRBJ1-1; D is uncertain. The CDR3 is 14 residues long. V lost 0 bases to trimming and J lost 0 bases, with 8 bases between them. Germline lookup yields CDR1 DFQATT and CDR2 SNEGSKA (reference sequence). CDR3: CSARDVTVNTEAFF. For the CDR3, the DNA is TGCAGTGCTAGAGATGTCACCGTGAACACTGAAGCTTTCTTT.

V is TRBV19 and J is TRBJ1-5; possible D gene TRBD1, 6 bases. Germline-derived CDR1 and CDR2 are LNHDA and SQIVND (reference sequence). The V end lost 4 bases, the J end lost 5 bases, and 15 bases lay between the germline ends. The CDR3 contains 15 residues. This chain's CDR3 is CASSKQVGGYQPQHF. In DNA, the CDR3 is TGTGCCAGTAGTAAGCAGGTGGGGGGCTATCAGCCCCAGCATTTT. Full variable domain (missing parts from reference TRBV19 and TRBJ1-5): DGGITQSPKYLFRKEGQNVTLSCEQNLNHDAMYWYRQDPGQGLRLIYYSQIVNDFQKGDIAEGYSVSREKKESFPLTVTSAQKNPTAFYLCASSKQVGGYQPQHFGDGTRLSIL.

V is TRBV24-1 and J is TRBJ2-3; D call uncertain. Germline CDR1 reads KGHDR; CDR2 reads SFDVKD. The CDR3 spans 16 residues. The V gene lost 3 bases and the J gene lost 1 base, with 13 bases spanning the gap. The CDR3 nucleotides read TGTGCCACCAGTGATAGGCTCGGAGTCGGCACAGATACGCAGTATTTT. This codes for CATSDRLGVGTDTQYF.

This clonotype was observed a handful of times. The chain combines TRBV28 with TRBJ2-3, with TRBD1 identical over 11 bases. Looked up from germline, CDR1 is MDHEN and CDR2 is SYDVKM. The ends lost 4 bases at V and 5 bases at J; junction bases unmatched: 8. The CDR3 runs 16 residues. Here the CDR3 reads CASSSPGTGGVDTQYF. Here the CDR3 DNA reads TGTGCCAGCAGTTCCCCCGGGACAGGGGGGGTAGATACGCAGTATTTT.

A remark on this clonotype: At one of its ends the junction is not consistent with the germline gene, which may arise from a read error. The chain combines TRBV6-1 with TRBJ1-2, with a possible D match to TRBD1 (6 bases). The CDR3 length is 14 residues. Germline CDR1 and CDR2: MNHNS and SASEGT. The CDR3 here is CAGSGTPRSYGYTF. The DNA of the CDR3 is TGTGCCGGCAGCGGGACACCCCGCTCCTATGGCTACACCTTC.

J is TRBJ2-5 and V is TRBV20-1; D may be TRBD2 (6 bases). V dropped 5 bases and J dropped 3 bases, with 16 bases sitting between them. The CDR3 contains 14 residues. The germline CDR1 and CDR2 sequences are DFQATT and SNEGSKA (reference sequence). CDR3 nucleotide sequence: TGCAGTGCTGGGTGGGGACTTAGCGAAGAGACCCAGTACTTC. Translated, it gives CSAGWGLSEETQYF.

V is TRBV11-3 and J is TRBJ2-5; D is possibly TRBD1 (5 bases). The CDR3 is 13 amino acids. Germline V lookup: CDR1 SGHNT, CDR2 YENEEA. V lost 5 bases and J lost 5, with 12 bases in between. Here the CDR3 DNA reads TGTGCCAGCAGCGTGGACATAGGCGAGACCCAGTACTTC. It yields the protein CASSVDIGETQYF.

The chain has TRBV7-2 and TRBJ1-2; a weak D match, TRBD1 (5 bases). V lost 5 bases to trimming and J lost 2 bases, with 15 bases between them. The germline V gene encodes CDR1 SGHTA and CDR2 FQGNSA. The CDR3 has 15 residues. CDR3 sequence reads: CASSPDTGQNYGYTF. DNA for the CDR3: TGTGCCAGCAGCCCAGATACGGGGCAGAACTATGGCTACACCTTC. Filled out from reference TRBV7-2 and TRBJ1-2, the complete variable domain reads GAGVSQSPSNKVTEKGKDVELRCDPISGHTALYWYRQSLGQGLEFLIYFQGNSAPDKSGLPSDRFSAERTGGSVSTLTIQRTQQEDSAVYLCASSPDTGQNYGYTFGSGTRLTVV.

The chain carries TRBV7-9 and TRBJ2-1; D is undetermined. The CDR3 consists of 15 residues. Germline CDR1 and CDR2: SEHNR and FQNEAQ (reference sequence). With 3 bases removed from V and 0 bases from J, the gap between germline ends came to 9 bases. The chain's CDR3 is CASSLPWGSYNEQFF. The DNA for the CDR3 is TGTGCCAGCAGCTTGCCCTGGGGCTCCTACAATGAGCAGTTCTTC.

The rearrangement joins TRBV24-1 to TRBJ2-3; 11 bases line up with TRBD2. This CDR3 is built from 18 residues. The ends lost 3 bases at V and 1 base at J; junction bases unmatched: 8. Germline V lookup: CDR1 KGHDR, CDR2 SFDVKD. The CDR3 is CATSDVAGGPSGTDTQYF. Here the CDR3 DNA reads TGTGCCACCAGTGATGTAGCGGGAGGGCCTTCGGGCACAGATACGCAGTATTTT.